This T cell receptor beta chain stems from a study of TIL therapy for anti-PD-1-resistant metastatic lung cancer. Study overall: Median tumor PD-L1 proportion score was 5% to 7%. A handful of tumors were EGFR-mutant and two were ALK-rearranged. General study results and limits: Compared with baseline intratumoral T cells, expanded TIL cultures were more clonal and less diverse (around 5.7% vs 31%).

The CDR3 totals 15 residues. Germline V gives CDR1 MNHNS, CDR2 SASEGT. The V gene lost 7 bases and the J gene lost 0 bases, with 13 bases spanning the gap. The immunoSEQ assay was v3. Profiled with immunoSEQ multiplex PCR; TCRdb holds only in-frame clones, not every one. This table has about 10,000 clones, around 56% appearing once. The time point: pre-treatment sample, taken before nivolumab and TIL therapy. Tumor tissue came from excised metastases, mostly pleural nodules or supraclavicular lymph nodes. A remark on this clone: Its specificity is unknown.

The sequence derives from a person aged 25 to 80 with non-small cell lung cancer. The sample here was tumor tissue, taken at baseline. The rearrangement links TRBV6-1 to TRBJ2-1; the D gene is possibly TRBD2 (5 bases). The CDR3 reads CASMPKRSSYNEQFF. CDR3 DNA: TGTGCCAGCATGCCTAAGCGGAGCTCCTACAATGAGCAGTTCTTC.